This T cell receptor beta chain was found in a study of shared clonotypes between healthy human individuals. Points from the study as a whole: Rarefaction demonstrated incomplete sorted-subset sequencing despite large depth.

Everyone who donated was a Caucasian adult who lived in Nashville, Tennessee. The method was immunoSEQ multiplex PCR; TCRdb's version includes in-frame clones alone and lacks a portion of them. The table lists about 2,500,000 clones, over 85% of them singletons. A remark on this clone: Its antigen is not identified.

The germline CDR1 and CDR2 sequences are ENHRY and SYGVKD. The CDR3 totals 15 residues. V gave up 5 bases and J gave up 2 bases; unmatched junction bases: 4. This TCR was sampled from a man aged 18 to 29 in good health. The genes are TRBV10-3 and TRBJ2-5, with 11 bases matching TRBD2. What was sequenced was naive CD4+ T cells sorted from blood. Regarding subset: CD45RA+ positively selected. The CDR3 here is CAISKGLADQETQYF. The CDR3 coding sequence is TGTGCCATCAGTAAGGGACTAGCGGATCAAGAGACCCAGTACTTC.